This T cell receptor (beta chain) was recovered during a study of T cells after yellow fever vaccination. The study's findings and limits: Peak timing came faster in the weaker secondary response, day 5 versus 15.

TCRdb reprocessed the 5' RACE reads with MiXCR, giving one entry per CDR3 protein. Of approximately 340,000 distinct CDR3 sequences in the sample, more than 8.5% were seen once. With regard to this clonotype: Its antigen is currently unknown.

The CDR3 contains 14 residues. Germline loops: CDR1 LGHNA, CDR2 YNFKEQ. Deletions cut 4 bases from V and 3 bases from J, with 13 bases between. The starting material was PBMCs, obtained on the day of the first yellow fever vaccination. The V and J genes are TRBV4-2 and TRBJ2-7, with D unresolved. The receptor's source is a man aged 18 to 35 who received the YFV17D yellow fever vaccine. The CDR3 is CASSLSFPFYEQYF. CDR3 in DNA: TGTGCCAGCAGCCTGTCATTTCCCTTCTACGAGCAGTACTTC.